These 24 T cell receptor beta chains originate from one sample sequenced in a study of CD8+CD57+ T cells in acquired aplastic anemia. TCR beta VDJ and CDR3 profiling used genomic DNA as template. TCRdb reanalysed the reads using MiXCR and keeps one entry per CDR3 protein. Found here are 220,000 or so distinct CDR3 sequences, roughly 60% of them singletons; the top ten hold around 60%. Patients who underwent sequencing had shown CD8+CD57+ cell expansion by flow cytometry. Sequencing was carried out using sorted CD4+, CD8+, or CD8+CD57+ T cells (not recorded which) from PBMCs. All receptors derive from a human donor with aplastic anemia.

The chain links TRBV29-1 to TRBJ2-3; unclear D gene. V was cut by 3 bases and J by 2 bases, with 9 bases left in between. From germline, CDR1 is SQVTM and CDR2 ANQGSEA. This CDR3 has 13 residues. CDR3 sequence reads: CSVDVGSTDTQYF. The CDR3 DNA follows: TGCAGCGTTGACGTGGGGTCCACAGATACGCAGTATTTT.

The chain couples TRBV5-6 to TRBJ2-7, with D possibly TRBD1 on 5 matching bases. CDR3 length: 13 amino acids. Germline V gene sequence: CDR1 SGHDT, CDR2 YYEEEE. V was pared by 0 bases and J by 1 base, with 5 bases between. The CDR3 sequence: CASSLGQSYEQYF. As DNA, the CDR3 is TGTGCCAGCAGCTTGGGACAGTCCTACGAGCAGTACTTC.

J is TRBJ2-1 and V is TRBV10-3, with D unresolved. V was pared by 10 bases and J by 3 bases, with 19 bases between. Per germline, CDR1 ENHRY and CDR2 SYGVKD. This CDR3 is 15 amino acids long. Here the CDR3 DNA reads TGTGCCAGCACGTTATACCAGGCGGACTACAATGAGCAGTTCTTC. This codes for CASTLYQADYNEQFF.

CDR3 sequence reads: CASSHLVTEAFF. The CDR3 region has the DNA TGTGCCAGCAGCCACCTAGTCACCGAAGCTTTCTTT. The rearrangement joins TRBV14 to TRBJ1-1, with D unresolved. The CDR3 consists of 12 residues. Trimming removed 3 bases from V and 8 bases from J, with 10 bases in between. Germline V lookup: CDR1 SGHDN, CDR2 FVKESK. Using reference TRBV14 and TRBJ1-1 for the parts outside the CDR3, the full variable domain is EAGVTQFPSHSVIEKGQTVTLRCDPISGHDNLYWYRRVMGKEIKFLLHFVKESKQDESGMPNNRFLAERTGGTYSTLKVQPAELEDSGVYFCASSHLVTEAFFGQGTRLTVV.

Turning to this clonotype: A read error may account for a junction end that differs from germline. This rearrangement joins TRBV20-1 to TRBJ2-7; D is unclear. CDR1 and CDR2 from the germline V gene are DFQATT and SNEGSKA (reference sequence). The CDR3 contains 14 residues. CDR3 sequence (DNA): TGCAGTGCTAGATCCCCGTTACGGTCCCACGAGCAGTGCTTC. This encodes CSARSPLRSHEQCF.

This clonotype was recorded a few times. J is TRBJ2-3 and V is TRBV24-1; D is uncertain. The V end lost 6 bases, the J end lost 6 bases, and 12 bases lay between the germline ends. Germline V gene lookup returns CDR1 KGHDR and CDR2 SFDVKD. This CDR3 is built from 13 residues. The CDR3 protein is CATSLPGVDTQYF. CDR3 sequence (DNA): TGTGCCACCAGTCTTCCGGGTGTGGATACGCAGTATTTT.

The chain joins TRBV24-1 to TRBJ2-1, with D perhaps assigned TRBD1 or TRBD2 (6 bases each). Germline V gives CDR1 KGHDR, CDR2 SFDVKD. CDR3 size: 14 residues. V was cut by 3 bases and J by 4 bases, with 9 bases left in between. CDR3 DNA sequence: TGTGCCACCAGTGATCGGAGGGGGTACAATGAGCAGTTCTTC. Protein product: CATSDRRGYNEQFF.

The chain employs TRBV6-1 and TRBJ2-7; D remains unclear. This CDR3 is 14 amino acids long. Trimming left V 2 bases short and J 1 base short, with 9 bases between. CDR1 and CDR2 from the germline V gene are MNHNS and SASEGT. The CDR3 DNA follows: TGTGCCAGCAGTGAACTGGGCACTTCCTACGAGCAGTACTTC. Protein sequence: CASSELGTSYEQYF.

There are a few counts of this clonotype. The chain links TRBV10-1 to TRBJ2-6; TRBD2 is a possible D gene (5 bases). The CDR3 covers 16 residues. Germline V gene sequence: CDR1 WNHNN, CDR2 SYGVQD (reference sequence). Trimming left V 5 bases short and J 0 bases short, with 11 bases between. The CDR3: CASSSGGPSGANVLTF. CDR3 bases: TGCGCCAGCAGTAGTGGCGGGCCCTCTGGGGCCAACGTCCTGACTTTC.

This clonotype was seen a few times. J is TRBJ1-2 and V is TRBV29-1; weak D call: TRBD1 (5 bases). Trimming removed 4 bases at V and 5 bases at J, with 20 bases between. This CDR3 comprises 15 residues. Germline CDR1 reads SQVTM; CDR2 reads ANQGSEA. The CDR3 DNA follows: TGCAGCGTTGGGACCGTCGGGGGGGGTGTGTATGGCTACACCTTC. It specifies CSVGTVGGGVYGYTF.

This rearrangement joins TRBV7-9 to TRBJ2-7; 9 bases align to TRBD1. V lost 5 bases to trimming and J lost 3 bases; unmatched junction nucleotides: 5. The CDR3 spans 14 residues. Germline V gene lookup returns CDR1 SEHNR and CDR2 FQNEAQ (reference sequence). In DNA, the CDR3 is TGTGCCAGCAGCCTAGACAGGGGGAACTACGAGCAGTACTTC. It translates to CASSLDRGNYEQYF.

This chain uses TRBV2 with TRBJ2-3; D is uncertain. V lost 7 bases, J lost 6 bases, and 5 bases lay in between. CDR3 length equals 10 residues. In germline, CDR1 is SNHLY, CDR2 FYNNEI. The CDR3 DNA follows: TGTGCCAGCATCAGTGATACGCAGTATTTT. Translation: CASISDTQYF.

A note on this clonotype: A junction boundary mismatches the germline segment, possibly from a read error. The chain links TRBV7-2 to TRBJ2-7, with D maybe TRBD2 (6 bases). The germline V gene has CDR1 SGHTA and CDR2 FQGNSA. This CDR3 has 14 amino acids. The CDR3 DNA sequence: TGTGCCAGCTCCCACAGGAGGGGTGGGGGTGAGCAGAACTTC. As protein: CASSHRRGGGEQNF.

This chain connects TRBV20-1 to TRBJ2-7; 7 positions match TRBD1. Germline V gives CDR1 DFQATT, CDR2 SNEGSKA (reference sequence). CDR3 length: 14 residues. V dropped 6 bases and J dropped 0; count of bases not matched to a gene: 8. The CDR3 DNA is TGCAGTGCCAAATCCGGGACAGTCTCCTACGAGCAGTACTTC. Amino acids: CSAKSGTVSYEQYF.

The J gene is TRBJ2-7, the V gene TRBV20-1; 8 bases match TRBD2. The J segment lost 4 bases and the V segment lost 1 base, leaving 9 bases of the junction unmatched. Germline V gene sequence: CDR1 DFQATT, CDR2 SNEGSKA (reference sequence). The CDR3 contains 15 residues. The CDR3 region is CSARASGSWEYEQYF. CDR3 nucleotide sequence: TGCAGTGCTAGAGCGAGCGGGAGTTGGGAGTACGAGCAGTACTTC.

The chain couples TRBV20-1 to TRBJ2-7, with TRBD1 identical over 9 bases. This CDR3 is 11 amino acids long. CDR1 is DFQATT and CDR2 is SNEGSKA in the germline V gene (reference sequence). V was pared by 6 bases and J by 9 bases, with 6 bases of the junction left unmatched. CDR3 sequence (DNA): TGCAGTGCCCCAACAGGGGGCCGGCAGTACTTC. Translation: CSAPTGGRQYF.

This chain uses TRBV7-3 with TRBJ1-2; D is ambiguous. The germline V gene has CDR1 SGHTA and CDR2 FQGTGA. V was trimmed by 5 bases and J by 4 bases, leaving 5 bases between them. The length of the CDR3 is 11 residues. The CDR3 bases are TGTGCCAGCAGCGACGGCTATGGCTACACCTTC. Its protein product is CASSDGYGYTF.

CDR3 in DNA: TGTGCCAGCAGCTTAGATGCCCTCTACGAGCAGTACTTC. Protein sequence: CASSLDALYEQYF. The chain joins TRBV7-6 to TRBJ2-7, with D unresolved. V was clipped by 1 base and J by 3 bases, with 7 bases between them. The CDR3 length is 13 residues. Germline CDR1 is SGHVS and CDR2 is FNYEAQ.

V usage is TRBV7-6 and J usage is TRBJ2-5; TRBD1 matches at 7 bases. Trimming at V came to 5 bases and at J to 5 bases, leaving 11 bases not matched to a gene. This CDR3 is 15 amino acids long. CDR1 SGHVS and CDR2 FNYEAQ come from the germline V gene. In DNA form, the CDR3 reads TGTGCCAGCAGCCCAGGGCAGGGGGTGAGGGAGACCCAGTACTTC. Translated: CASSPGQGVRETQYF.

The V and J genes are TRBV7-9 and TRBJ2-7; 9 bases align to TRBD2. This CDR3 has 15 amino acids. V trimming: 1 base; J trimming: 5 bases; junction bases outside the gene matches: 6. Germline assignment: CDR1 SEHNR and CDR2 FQNEAQ (reference sequence). The CDR3 DNA sequence: TGTGCCAGCAGCTTAGTCGCGGGAGGGCCCAACGAGCAGTACTTC. Protein sequence: CASSLVAGGPNEQYF.

About this clonotype itself: The germline gene is not matched at one end of the junction; a read error may be the cause. This sequence joins TRBV7-8 and TRBJ2-3; 13 bases match TRBD2. This CDR3 has 16 residues. The germline CDR1 and CDR2 sequences are SGHVS and FQNEAQ. CDR3 protein: CASSLTSGGLGDTQYF. The CDR3, as DNA: TGCGCCAGCAGCTTGACTAGCGGGGGGTTGGGAGATACGCAGTATTTT.

The V gene is TRBV7-3, the J gene TRBJ2-3; either TRBD1 or TRBD2 may supply D (5 bases each). V was shortened by 4 bases and J by 12 bases, with 14 bases between the two germline ends. CDR1 and CDR2 from the germline V gene are SGHTA and FQGTGA. This CDR3 is built from 12 residues. The CDR3, as DNA: TGTGCCAGCAGCTCTGGGACGGGTATACAGTATTTT. It specifies CASSSGTGIQYF. Complete variable domain (other parts from reference TRBV7-3 and TRBJ2-3): GAGVSQTPSNKVTEKGKYVELRCDPISGHTALYWYRQSLGQGPEFLIYFQGTGAADDSGLPNDRFFAVRPEGSVSTLKIQRTERGDSAVYLCASSSGTGIQYFGPGTRLTVL.

CDR3 in DNA: TGCAGTGCTAGAGATCCCAACGCCCAGACCCAGTACTTC. Its protein is CSARDPNAQTQYF. The rearrangement uses TRBV20-1 and TRBJ2-5; the D is unclear. This CDR3 comprises 13 residues. V lost 0 bases to trimming and J lost 6 bases, with 11 bases between them. CDR1 and CDR2 from the germline V gene are DFQATT and SNEGSKA (reference sequence).

The chain is built from TRBV20-1 and TRBJ1-2; TRBD1 is a possible D gene (5 bases). Germline-derived CDR1 and CDR2 are DFQATT and SNEGSKA (reference sequence). This CDR3 comprises 16 residues. Trimming cost V 6 bases and J 2 bases, with 22 bases left between them. The CDR3, as DNA: TGCAGTGCAAACGCCAGGGCACTTTCCCTAAACTATGGCTACACCTTC. Its protein is CSANARALSLNYGYTF.